The present TCR beta chain was sequenced within a study of identical twins. Using its own MiXCR run on the 5' RACE reads, TCRdb lists one record per CDR3 protein. The sample contains around 960,000 distinct CDR3 sequences, roughly an eighth of which appear only once. Of note for this clonotype: No antigen is known for it.

CDR3 length: 14 amino acids. CDR1 SGHRS and CDR2 YFSETQ come from the germline V gene. The ends were cut back, 4 bases at V and 4 bases at J, with 13 bases in the middle. Study outcomes and limitations: Partial confounding of zero-insertion analyses by invariant MAIT and iNKT cells was possible. Carriage of fewer insertions was seen in abundant cord blood beta clonotypes, whereas memory repertoires showed none. The authors drew conclusions from cross-sectional statistical analysis rather than following the same donors.

The same data also contributed to another study, on yellow fever vaccine responses in identical twins.

The source material was PBMCs. The sequence came from a woman between 18 and 29 years old in good health. The chain joins TRBV5-1 to TRBJ2-3; TRBD2 is a possible D gene (7 bases). CDR3 nucleotide sequence: TGCGCCAGCAGCGCCGGGGGGCCCCCAGATACGCAGTATTTT. Translation: CASSAGGPPDTQYF. Supplemented by reference TRBV5-1 and TRBJ2-3, the full variable domain reads KAGVTQTPRYLIKTRGQQVTLSCSPISGHRSVSWYQQTPGQGLQFLFEYFSETQRNKGNFPGRFSGRQFSNSRSEMNVSTLELGDSALYLCASSAGGPPDTQYFGPGTRLTVL.